One T cell receptor (beta chain) is described in this entry. This CDR3 is 13 amino acids long. J lost 5 bases, V lost 6 bases, and 3 bases had no gene match. Germline lookup yields CDR1 LNHDA and CDR2 SQIVND (reference sequence). This specimen comes from a study of T cell changes during pregnancy in multiple sclerosis. Repertoires were generated with immunoSEQ multiplex PCR, while TCRdb's copy carries only in-frame clones and drops some. This sample carries tens of thousands of clones, just under 95% of them seen once, and the ten largest clones take approximately 0.75%. The sequence came from a female donor in good health, enrolled as a control in a pregnancy study. The source was peripheral blood, collected in the second trimester of pregnancy. The chain has TRBV19 and TRBJ1-1; 10 bases align to TRBD1. CDR3 DNA: TGTGCCAGTAGGGACAGGGGGTTGACTGAAGCTTTCTTT. Encoded protein: CASRDRGLTEAFF.